The source of this T cell receptor (beta chain) is a study of T cell responses to AZD1222 COVID-19 vaccine. Study-wide context: Pooled together were second doses at about 4 or about 12 weeks.

Germline V CDR1 and CDR2: LGHNT, FRNRAP. The ends were cut back, 6 bases at V and 2 bases at J, with 12 bases in the middle. The CDR3 is made up of 14 amino acids. Study-level points and caveats: The peak T cell response came first, and repertoires were sampled only after it. Females outnumbered males among donors, who were mostly white British; clonal diversity was possibly underestimated.

Sequencing was performed with immunoSEQ multiplex PCR; in TCRdb, only in-frame clones are kept and a portion is missing. Seen here are some 140,000 clones, about 92% observed once, and the top ten hold around 3%. In its sample, this clone was seen once. Antigen unknown. The chain uses TRBV12-5 and TRBJ2-3; D may correspond to TRBD1 or TRBD2 (5 bases each). Sample: peripheral blood, taken on day 0 of AZD1222 vaccination. This TCR was recovered from an adult in good health. DNA for the CDR3: TGTGCTAGTGGACCCGGGGCCTTCACAGATACGCAGTATTTT. Protein product: CASGPGAFTDTQYF.